This T cell receptor (beta chain) was documented in a study of siplizumab effects on memory and regulatory T cells. Study-level results: A naive or memory phenotype could not be assigned to roughly 75-96% of the proliferating CD4+ or CD8+ clones.

CDR3 length: 13 amino acids. The germline V gene has CDR1 SGHVS and CDR2 FNYEAQ. Trimming took 6 bases from V and 9 from J, leaving 15 bases between them. Clones were sequenced by immunoSEQ multiplex PCR, and TCRdb holds only the in-frame ones, with some missing. This sample has about 100,000 clones, with about 93% found just once. In regard to this clone: The antigen is unknown.

The chain links TRBV7-6 to TRBJ2-1; D perhaps matches TRBD2 (5 bases). The sequencing sample was made of Tregs sorted from blood. This TCR was recovered from a human donor in good health. CDR3: CASRRVEVTEQFF. CDR3 in DNA: TGTGCCAGCAGGAGAGTGGAGGTCACTGAGCAGTTCTTC.